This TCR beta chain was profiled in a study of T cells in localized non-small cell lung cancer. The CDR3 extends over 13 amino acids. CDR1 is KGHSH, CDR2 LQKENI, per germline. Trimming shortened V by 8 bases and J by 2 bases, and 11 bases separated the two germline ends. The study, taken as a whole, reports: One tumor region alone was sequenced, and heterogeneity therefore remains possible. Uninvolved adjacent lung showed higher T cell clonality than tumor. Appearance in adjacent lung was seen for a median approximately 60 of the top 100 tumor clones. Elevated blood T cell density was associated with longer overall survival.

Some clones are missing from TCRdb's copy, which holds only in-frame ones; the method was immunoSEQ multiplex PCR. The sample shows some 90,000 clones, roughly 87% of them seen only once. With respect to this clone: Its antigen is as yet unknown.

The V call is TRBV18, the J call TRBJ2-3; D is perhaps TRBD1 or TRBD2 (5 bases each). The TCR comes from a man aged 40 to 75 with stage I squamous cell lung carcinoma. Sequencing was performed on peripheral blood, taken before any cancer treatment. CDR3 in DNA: TGTGCCAGCGCTTCAGGGACCACAGATACGCAGTATTTT. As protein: CASASGTTDTQYF.